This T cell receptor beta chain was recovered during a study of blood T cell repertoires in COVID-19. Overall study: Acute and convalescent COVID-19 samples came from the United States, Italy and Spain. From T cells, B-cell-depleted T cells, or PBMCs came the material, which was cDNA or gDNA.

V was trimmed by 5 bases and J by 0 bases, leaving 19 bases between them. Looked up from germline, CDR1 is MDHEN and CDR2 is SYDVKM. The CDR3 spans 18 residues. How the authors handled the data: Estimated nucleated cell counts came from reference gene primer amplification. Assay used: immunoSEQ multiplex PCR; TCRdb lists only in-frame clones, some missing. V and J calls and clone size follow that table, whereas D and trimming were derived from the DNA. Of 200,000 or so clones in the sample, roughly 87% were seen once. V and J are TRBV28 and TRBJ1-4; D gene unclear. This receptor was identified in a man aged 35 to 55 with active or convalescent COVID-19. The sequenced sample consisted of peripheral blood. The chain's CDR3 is CASSQTGFLSATNEKLFF. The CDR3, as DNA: TGTGCCAGCAGTCAAACCGGGTTTCTCTCGGCAACTAATGAAAAACTGTTTTTT.